This is a list of T cell receptor beta chains from one sample in a study of cytomegalovirus exposure and HLA in healthy donors. The assay was immunoSEQ multiplex PCR, and TCRdb's table has in-frame clones only and misses some. The sample lists roughly 68,000 clones, around 74% seen once, with around 7% in the top ten. Material for sequencing was PBMCs. The receptors stem from a woman aged 25 to 39 in good health and CMV-seropositive. The CDR3 runs from the conserved cysteine through the conserved F or W. D genes are given only for firm matches. Some rows mark clone size as missing; the rest say once, few, many or name a class of expanded clone.

NA	TRBJ2-3	TRBV10-3	NA	TGTGCCATCACCGAAGCGGGTATCGGAGATACGCAGTATTTT	CAITEAGIGDTQYF
once	TRBJ2-4	TRBV2	NA	TGTGCCAGCAGACCTGGGGCCTCCAAAAACATTCAGTACTTC	CASRPGASKNIQYF
NA	TRBJ2-7	TRBV27	NA	TGTGCCAGCAGGACAACAGGACCCTCCTACGAGCAGTACTTC	CASRTTGPSYEQYF
NA	TRBJ2-7	TRBV7-2	TRBD2	TGTGCCAGCAGCCAGGCCGGGGGGATCGCCTACGAGCAGTACTTC	CASSQAGGIAYEQYF
NA	TRBJ1-1	TRBV21-1	NA	TGTGCCAGCAGACACCATGACACTGAAGCTTTCTTT	CASRHHDTEAFF
NA	TRBJ2-2	TRBV6-4	NA	TGTGCCAGCAAACAAGGGACAAACACCGGGGAGCTGTTTTTT	CASKQGTNTGELFF
NA	TRBJ1-2	TRBV5-6	TRBD1	TGTGCCAGCAGGTCTCAGGGGGTAAGCGGCTACACCTTC	CASRSQGVSGYTF
few	TRBJ2-7	TRBV6-6	NA	TGTGCCAGCAGTCAACTCTACGAGCAGTACTTC	CASSQLYEQYF
NA	TRBJ2-3	TRBV5-1	TRBD1	TGCGCCAGCAGCTTGGTCAGGGGGCCCGCAGATACGCAGTATTTT	CASSLVRGPADTQYF
few	TRBJ1-4	TRBV28	NA	TGTGCCAGCAGTGAAAGACAGTTTGGAAATGAAAAACTGTTTTTT	CASSERQFGNEKLFF
NA	TRBJ2-5	TRBV7-9	TRBD1	TGTGCCAGCAGCTTAGAACAGGGGTGGGGATCCCAAGAGACCCAGTACTTC	CASSLEQGWGSQETQYF
NA	TRBJ1-3	TRBV7-8	NA	TGTGCCAGCAGCTCCGTGCGAGGGAGTCTCGGAAACACCATATATTTT	CASSSVRGSLGNTIYF
NA	TRBJ1-1	TRBV28	NA	TGTGCCAGCAGGGAGGAGGGGAACACTGAAGCTTTCTTT	CASREEGNTEAFF
NA	TRBJ1-5	TRBV4-3	TRBD1	TGCGCCAGCAGCCACATCTACGGACAGGGGTGGAGCAATCAGCCCCAGCATTTT	CASSHIYGQGWSNQPQHF
NA	TRBJ1-5	TRBV28	NA	TGTGCCAGCAATCTACAGGGTGCAACGCAGCCCCAGCATTTT	CASNLQGATQPQHF
NA	TRBJ1-2	TRBV7-2	TRBD1	TGTGCCAGCAGCACAGACCCGGGACAGAACTATGGCTACACCTTC	CASSTDPGQNYGYTF
NA	TRBJ1-1	TRBV10-3	TRBD1	TGTGCCATAGGCCAGGGGGCTAACACTGAAGCTTTCTTT	CAIGQGANTEAFF
NA	TRBJ2-7	TRBV12-5	NA	TGTGCTAGTGGTACATTCCCCGGTCCAGGGGCCTACGAGCAGTACTTC	CASGTFPGPGAYEQYF
NA	TRBJ2-1	TRBV11-2	NA	TGTGCCAGCAGCCCCCCGGGGAATGAGCAGTTCTTC	CASSPPGNEQFF
NA	TRBJ2-1	TRBV7-2	NA	TGTGCCAGCAGCTTCGACAGAACTGTCTACAATGAGCAGTTCTTC	CASSFDRTVYNEQFF
NA	TRBJ2-1	TRBV5-1	NA	TGCGCCAGCAGCACAGCTCGAAAATATGAGCAGTTCTTC	CASSTARKYEQFF
NA	TRBJ1-5	TRBV28	NA	TGTGCCAGCACCTCCTCCGTGGGCCAGCCCCAGCATTTT	CASTSSVGQPQHF
NA	TRBJ1-5	TRBV4-3	NA	TGCGCCAGCAGCCAAGATCCTCCAGGGAGGAGCAATCAGCCCCAGCATTTT	CASSQDPPGRSNQPQHF
NA	TRBJ2-3	TRBV7-3	TRBD1	TGTGCCAGCAGCTCCGGACAGGGGGTAGATACGCAGTATTTT	CASSSGQGVDTQYF
NA	TRBJ1-2	TRBV10-2	NA	TGCGCCAGCAGTGATTTGGGCAGGGTGGACTATGGCTACACCTTC	CASSDLGRVDYGYTF
NA	TRBJ2-7	TRBV28	NA	TGTGCCAGCAGTTTATCTACAGGGAGCGAGCAGTACTTC	CASSLSTGSEQYF
NA	TRBJ1-5	TRBV6-1	NA	TGTGCCATCGGGAGCAATCAGCCCCAGCATTTT	CAIGSNQPQHF
NA	TRBJ2-2	TRBV5-1	TRBD1	TGCGCCAGCAGCCACCTTAACAGGGGGTCGAACACCGGGGAGCTGTTTTTT	CASSHLNRGSNTGELFF
NA	TRBJ2-2	TRBV6-5	NA	TGTGCCAGCAACTTAGGGGGGGCCAGCACCGGGGAGCTGTTTTTT	CASNLGGASTGELFF
NA	TRBJ1-2	TRBV9	TRBD1	TGTGCCAGCAGCGGATATGGACAGGGGCCCTATGGCTACACCTTC	CASSGYGQGPYGYTF
few	TRBJ2-3	TRBV7-9	TRBD1	TGTGCCAGCAGCTTTACAGGGGGAATCACAGATACGCAGTATTTT	CASSFTGGITDTQYF
NA	TRBJ2-7	TRBV28	NA	TGTGCCAGCATCGGGACAGGGTTCCCTTCGGGTAGCGGGAGTGGGCCTTACGAGCAGTACTTC	CASIGTGFPSGSGSGPYEQYF
NA	TRBJ2-3	TRBV7-2	NA	TGTGCCAGCAGCCGTCGGTCAGATACGCAGTATTTT	CASSRRSDTQYF
NA	TRBJ2-1	TRBV18	TRBD2	TGTGCCAGCTCACCGACACCGGGACTAGCGGCCCCTTGGAGCAATGAGCAGTTCTTC	CASSPTPGLAAPWSNEQFF
NA	TRBJ2-7	TRBV7-2	NA	TGTGCCAGCAGATCTAGGAGCTCCTACGAGCAGTACTTC	CASRSRSSYEQYF
NA	TRBJ2-5	TRBV18	NA	TGTGCCAGCTCACACCCGAGCAGGGACCAAGAGACCCAGTACTTC	CASSHPSRDQETQYF
NA	TRBJ2-7	TRBV15	NA	TGTGCCACCAGGGGGTACAGGGATCCCTACGAGCAGTACTTC	CATRGYRDPYEQYF
NA	TRBJ1-2	TRBV7-8	NA	TGTGCCAGCAGCTTAGGACTCTATGGCTACACCTTC	CASSLGLYGYTF
NA	TRBJ1-4	TRBV11-2	NA	TGTGCCAGCAGCCCTGACCGGGTCCCTAATGAAAAACTGTTTTTT	CASSPDRVPNEKLFF
NA	TRBJ2-7	TRBV29-1	NA	TGCAGCGTTGTTGGCCGTAACTACGAGCAGTACTTC	CSVVGRNYEQYF
NA	TRBJ2-1	TRBV27	NA	TGTGCCAGCAGTTTTGGGGGGAGCTCCTACAATGAGCAGTTCTTC	CASSFGGSSYNEQFF
NA	TRBJ1-2	TRBV30	TRBD1	TGTGCCTGGAGTAACAGAGGGACAGAGACCTATGGCTACACCTTC	CAWSNRGTETYGYTF
NA	TRBJ2-1	TRBV7-2	NA	TGTGCCAGCTCACACCTTAGCAAAGGGGGATCCAATGAGCAGTTCTTC	CASSHLSKGGSNEQFF
few	TRBJ2-7	TRBV5-6	NA	TGTGCCAGCAGTTCCTACTACGAGCAGTACTTC	CASSSYYEQYF
NA	TRBJ2-7	TRBV13	NA	TGTGCCAGCAGCTTATGGGGAGGGGGGGTCTCCTACGAGCAGTACTTC	CASSLWGGGVSYEQYF